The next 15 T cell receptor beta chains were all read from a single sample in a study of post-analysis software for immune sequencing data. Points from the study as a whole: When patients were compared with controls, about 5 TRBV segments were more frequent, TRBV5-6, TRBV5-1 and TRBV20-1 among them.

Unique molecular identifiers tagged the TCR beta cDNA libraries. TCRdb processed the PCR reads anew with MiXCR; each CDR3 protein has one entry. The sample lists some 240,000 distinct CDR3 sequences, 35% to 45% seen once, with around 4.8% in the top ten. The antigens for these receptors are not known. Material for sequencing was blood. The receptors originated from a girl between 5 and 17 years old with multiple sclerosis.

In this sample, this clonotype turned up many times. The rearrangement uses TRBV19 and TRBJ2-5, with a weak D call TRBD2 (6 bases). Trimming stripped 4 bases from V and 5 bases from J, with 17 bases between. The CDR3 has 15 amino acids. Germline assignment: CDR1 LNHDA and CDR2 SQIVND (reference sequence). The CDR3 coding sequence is TGTGCCAGTAGTACCTCAATGGAGGGGTGGGAGACCCAGTACTTC. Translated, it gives CASSTSMEGWETQYF.

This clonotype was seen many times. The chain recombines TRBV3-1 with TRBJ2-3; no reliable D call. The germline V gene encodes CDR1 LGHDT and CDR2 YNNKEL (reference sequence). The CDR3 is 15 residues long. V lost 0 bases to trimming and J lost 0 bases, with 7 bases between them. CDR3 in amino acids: CASSQDQGSTDTQYF. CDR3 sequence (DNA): TGTGCCAGCAGCCAAGATCAAGGCAGCACAGATACGCAGTATTTT.

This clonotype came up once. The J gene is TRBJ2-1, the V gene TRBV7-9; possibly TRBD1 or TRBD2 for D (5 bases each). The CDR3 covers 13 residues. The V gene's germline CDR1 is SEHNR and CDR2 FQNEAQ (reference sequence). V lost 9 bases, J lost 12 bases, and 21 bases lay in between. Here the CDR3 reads CASLGAEKGRQFF. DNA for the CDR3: TGTGCCAGTTTGGGCGCAGAGAAGGGGAGGCAGTTCTTC.

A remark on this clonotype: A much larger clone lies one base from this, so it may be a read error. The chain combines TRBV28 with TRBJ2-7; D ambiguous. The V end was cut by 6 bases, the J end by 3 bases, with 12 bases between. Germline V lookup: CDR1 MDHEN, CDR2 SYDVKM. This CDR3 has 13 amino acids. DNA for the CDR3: TGTGCCAGCAGGCTTTCGGGCATCTACGAGCAGTACTTC. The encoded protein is CASRLSGIYEQYF.

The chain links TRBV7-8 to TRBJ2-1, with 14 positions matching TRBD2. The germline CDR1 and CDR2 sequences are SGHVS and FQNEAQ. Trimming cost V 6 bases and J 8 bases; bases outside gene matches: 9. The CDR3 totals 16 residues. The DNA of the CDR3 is TGTGCCAGCAGAATTGAGGGGACTAGCGGGAGCGATGAGCAGTTCTTC. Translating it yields CASRIEGTSGSDEQFF. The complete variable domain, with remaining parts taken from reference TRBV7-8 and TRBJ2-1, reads GAGVSQSPRYKVAKRGQDVALRCDPISGHVSLFWYQQALGQGPEFLTYFQNEAQLDKSGLPSDRFFAERPEGSVSTLKIQRTQQEDSAVYLCASRIEGTSGSDEQFFGPGTRLTVL.

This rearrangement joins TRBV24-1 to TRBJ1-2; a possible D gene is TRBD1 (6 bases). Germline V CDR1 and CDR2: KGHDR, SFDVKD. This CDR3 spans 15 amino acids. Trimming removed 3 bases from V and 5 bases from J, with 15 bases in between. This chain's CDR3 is CATSDPRRQGYGYTF. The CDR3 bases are TGTGCCACCAGTGATCCCCGACGGCAGGGGTATGGCTACACCTTC.

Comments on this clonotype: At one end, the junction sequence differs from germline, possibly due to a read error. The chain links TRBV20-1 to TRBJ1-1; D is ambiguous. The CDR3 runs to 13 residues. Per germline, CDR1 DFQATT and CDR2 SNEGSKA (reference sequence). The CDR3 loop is CSAQRTGNSEAFF. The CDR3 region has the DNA TGCAGTGCGCAACGAACGGGGAACAGTGAAGCTTTCTTT.

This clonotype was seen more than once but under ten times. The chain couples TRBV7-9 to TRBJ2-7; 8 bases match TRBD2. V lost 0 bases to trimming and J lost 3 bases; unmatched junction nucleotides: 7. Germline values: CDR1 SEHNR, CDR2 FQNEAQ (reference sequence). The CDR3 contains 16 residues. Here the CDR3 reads CASSLATIAGSYEQYF. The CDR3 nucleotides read TGTGCCAGCAGCTTAGCGACAATAGCGGGGAGCTACGAGCAGTACTTC.

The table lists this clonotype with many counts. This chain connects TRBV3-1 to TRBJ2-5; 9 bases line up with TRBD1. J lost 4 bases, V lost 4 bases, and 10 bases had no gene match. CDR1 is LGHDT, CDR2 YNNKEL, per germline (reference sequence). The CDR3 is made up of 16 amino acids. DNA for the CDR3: TGTGCCAGCAGCCGACCGGGACAGGGATATTCAGAGACCCAGTACTTC. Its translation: CASSRPGQGYSETQYF.

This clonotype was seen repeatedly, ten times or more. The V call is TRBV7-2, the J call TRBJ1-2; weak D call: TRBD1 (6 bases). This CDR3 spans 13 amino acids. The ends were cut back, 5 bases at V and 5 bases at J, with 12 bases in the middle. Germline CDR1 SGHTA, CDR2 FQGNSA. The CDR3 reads CASSPGQMYGYTF. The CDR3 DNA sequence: TGTGCCAGCAGCCCCGGACAGATGTATGGCTACACCTTC.

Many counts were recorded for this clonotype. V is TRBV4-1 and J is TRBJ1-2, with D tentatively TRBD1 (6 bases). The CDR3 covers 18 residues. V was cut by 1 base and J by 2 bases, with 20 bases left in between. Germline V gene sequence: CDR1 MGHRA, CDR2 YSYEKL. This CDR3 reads CASSQGAITGHPNYGYTF. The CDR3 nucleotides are TGCGCCAGCAGCCAAGGGGCTATAACAGGGCATCCAAACTATGGCTACACCTTC.

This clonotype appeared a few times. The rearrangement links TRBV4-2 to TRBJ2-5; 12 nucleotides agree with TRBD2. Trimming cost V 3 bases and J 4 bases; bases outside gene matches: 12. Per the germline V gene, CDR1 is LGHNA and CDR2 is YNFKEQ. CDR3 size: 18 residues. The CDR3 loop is CASSQHPPTSGRSETQYF. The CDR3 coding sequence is TGTGCCAGCAGCCAGCATCCCCCGACTAGCGGGAGATCAGAGACCCAGTACTTC.

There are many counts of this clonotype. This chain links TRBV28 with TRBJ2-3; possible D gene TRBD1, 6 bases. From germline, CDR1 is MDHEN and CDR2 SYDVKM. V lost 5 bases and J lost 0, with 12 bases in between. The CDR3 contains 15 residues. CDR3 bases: TGTGCCAGCAGTGACGACAGGAGGAGCACAGATACGCAGTATTTT. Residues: CASSDDRRSTDTQYF.

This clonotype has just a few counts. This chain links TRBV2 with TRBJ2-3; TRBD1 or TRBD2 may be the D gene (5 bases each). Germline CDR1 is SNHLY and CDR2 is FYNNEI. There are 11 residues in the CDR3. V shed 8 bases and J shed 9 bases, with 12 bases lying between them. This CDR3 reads CASEFGATQYF. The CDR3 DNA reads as TGTGCCAGCGAATTCGGGGCCACGCAGTATTTT.

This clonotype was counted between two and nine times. CDR3 nucleotides: TGCGCCAGCAGCTTGGCTACACTTCCGAACACCGGGGAGCTGTTTTTT. Amino acids: CASSLATLPNTGELFF. The J gene is TRBJ2-2, the V gene TRBV5-1; D gene unclear. Trimming pared 0 bases from V and 0 bases from J, leaving 9 bases between. Germline loops: CDR1 SGHRS, CDR2 YFSETQ. The CDR3 runs to 16 residues.